This record looks at one T cell receptor (beta chain) sequence and its context. Methods used by the authors: Nucleated cell number was recorded as an estimate derived from reference gene primer amplification. Only in-frame clones appear in the TCRdb table, and some are missing; sequencing was by immunoSEQ multiplex PCR. The V and J calls and clone size are taken from that table; D and trimming were inferred from the DNA. The repertoire includes around 370,000 clones, almost 90% of them detected once, and roughly 6.8% sits in the top ten. Germline CDR1 SGHDN, CDR2 FVKESK. Trimming removed 0 bases from V and 4 bases from J; junction bases left unmatched: 6. CDR3 length equals 17 residues. The sample comes from a study of blood T cell repertoires in COVID-19. Across the whole study: Whether acute or convalescent, the COVID-19 samples came from the United States, Italy and Spain. The cDNA or gDNA used as material had been derived from T cells, B-cell-depleted T cells, or PBMCs.

Specimen: peripheral blood. The rearrangement links TRBV14 to TRBJ2-5; TRBD2 matches 12 bases. The receptor comes from a man aged 18 to 29 with active or convalescent COVID-19. This CDR3 reads CASSQERGLAGRETQYF. The CDR3 DNA sequence: TGTGCCAGCAGCCAAGAACGAGGACTAGCGGGAAGAGAGACCCAGTACTTC.